A selection of T cell receptor beta chains follows, all from one sample in a study of cytotoxic CD8 clonotypes in ibrutinib-treated CLL. The table came from immunoSEQ multiplex PCR; TCRdb's copy has only in-frame clones and leaves some out. This sample has over 140,000 clones, with 70% to 90% found just once. The input for sequencing was PBMCs, taken after 36 months of ibrutinib treatment. The receptor set was obtained from a human donor with chronic lymphocytic leukemia. Both conserved end residues are part of each CDR3. A D gene is named only where the DNA matches it firmly. Size values are once, few and many counts, or a class for expanded clones, and some rows have none.

abundance	d_gene	v_gene	j_gene	CDR3aa	CDR3nt
-	-	TRBV6-1	TRBJ1-1	CASRIRQDTEAFF	TGTGCCAGCAGGATCCGGCAGGACACTGAAGCTTTCTTT
-	TRBD2	TRBV19	TRBJ2-5	CASSTLTTGGETQYF	TGTGCCAGTAGTACTTTAACGACGGGAGGTGAGACCCAGTACTTC
-	-	TRBV9	TRBJ2-1	CASSMSALQPHEQFF	TGTGCCAGCAGCATGAGCGCCTTGCAGCCCCATGAGCAGTTCTTC
-	TRBD2	TRBV6-5	TRBJ2-7	CASSSTSAWISYEQYF	TGTGCCAGCAGTTCCACTAGCGCGTGGATCTCCTACGAGCAGTACTTC
-	TRBD2	TRBV18	TRBJ2-3	CASSPALAASTDTQYF	TGTGCCAGCTCACCTGCGCTAGCGGCTAGCACAGATACGCAGTATTTT
-	-	TRBV6-1	TRBJ2-7	CASRPGLFYEQYF	TGTGCCAGCCGACCGGGACTTTTCTACGAGCAGTACTTC
-	TRBD1	TRBV27	TRBJ1-2	CATRRQGDFNYGYTF	TGTGCCACCCGAAGACAGGGGGATTTTAACTATGGCTACACCTTC
-	-	TRBV21-1	TRBJ2-7	CASSNKILRTVDEQYF	TGTGCCAGCAGCAATAAGATCTTACGGACAGTCGACGAGCAGTACTTC
few	TRBD1	TRBV5-1	TRBJ2-7	CASSFIQGAFVVEQYF	TGCGCCAGCAGCTTTATCCAGGGGGCTTTTGTGGTCGAGCAGTACTTC
-	TRBD1	TRBV28	TRBJ1-2	CASSSQAGQGHYGYTF	TGTGCCAGCAGTTCTCAGGCGGGACAGGGGCACTATGGCTACACCTTC
-	-	TRBV5-1	TRBJ2-7	CASSLAPWDSYEQYF	TGCGCCAGCAGCTTGGCGCCATGGGACTCCTACGAGCAGTACTTC
-	-	TRBV2	TRBJ1-1	CASSPREGDTEAFF	TGTGCCAGCAGTCCCCGAGAGGGGGACACTGAAGCTTTCTTT
-	-	TRBV4-1	TRBJ2-2	CASSPGKIFAGLQNTGELFF	TGCGCCAGCAGCCCAGGTAAAATCTTCGCAGGGTTACAGAACACCGGGGAGCTGTTTTTT
few	-	TRBV19	TRBJ2-7	CASKEGVGYEQYF	TGTGCCAGTAAGGAGGGTGTGGGTTACGAGCAGTACTTC
-	TRBD1	TRBV5-1	TRBJ1-1	CASSFWDRGQNTEAFF	TGCGCCAGCAGCTTCTGGGACAGGGGGCAGAACACTGAAGCTTTCTTT
-	-	TRBV6-1	TRBJ1-2	CASSLDRNYGYTF	TGTGCCAGCAGCTTAGACAGGAACTATGGCTACACCTTC
few	TRBD1	TRBV19	TRBJ1-1	CASSIRTGSMNTEAFF	TGTGCCAGTAGTATACGGACAGGGTCTATGAACACTGAAGCTTTCTTT
-	-	TRBV2	TRBJ2-7	CASSDTGGHPPYEQYF	TGTGCCAGCAGTGACACTGGGGGACACCCGCCCTACGAGCAGTACTTC
-	-	TRBV7-9	TRBJ1-2	CASSLTQAVGYGYTF	TGTGCCAGCAGCTTAACCCAGGCGGTAGGCTATGGCTACACCTTC
few	-	TRBV4-1	TRBJ1-5	CASSQRVTGQPQHF	TGCGCCAGCAGCCAAAGGGTAACGGGACAGCCCCAGCATTTT
-	-	TRBV27	TRBJ2-7	CASSLLRGSYEQYF	TGTGCCAGCAGTTTATTGAGGGGGAGTTACGAGCAGTACTTC
-	-	TRBV5-1	TRBJ2-5	CASALGKGSFQETQYF	TGCGCCAGCGCCCTGGGGAAAGGATCATTCCAAGAGACCCAGTACTTC
-	-	TRBV27	TRBJ1-6	CASNSLGRRSPLHF	TGTGCCAGCAATTCCCTGGGGCGCCGCTCACCCCTCCACTTT
-	-	TRBV5-1	TRBJ2-1	CASSLEAGGQFF	TGCGCCAGCAGCTTGGAGGCTGGTGGGCAGTTCTTC
-	TRBD2	TRBV5-1	TRBJ2-3	CASSLQLAGGTDTQYF	TGCGCCAGCAGCTTGCAACTAGCGGGAGGCACAGATACGCAGTATTTT
few	-	TRBV19	TRBJ1-2	CASLTTDYGYTF	TGTGCCAGTCTCACGACGGACTATGGCTACACCTTC
-	TRBD2	TRBV5-5	TRBJ2-7	CASSLDMGLAYEQYF	TGTGCCAGCAGCTTGGATATGGGACTAGCATACGAGCAGTACTTC
-	TRBD2	TRBV5-6	TRBJ2-5	CASSQLAGGTEETQYF	TGTGCCAGCAGCCAACTAGCGGGGGGTACCGAAGAGACCCAGTACTTC
-	TRBD2	TRBV28	TRBJ2-1	CASSSSSGSSYNEQFF	TGTGCCAGCAGTTCCAGTAGCGGGAGCTCCTACAATGAGCAGTTCTTC
-	TRBD1	TRBV27	TRBJ1-6	CASRITPRQGYNSPLHF	TGTGCCAGCAGAATAACCCCCCGACAGGGCTATAATTCACCCCTCCACTTT
-	-	TRBV20-1	TRBJ1-1	CSATSNTEAFF	TGCAGTGCTACATCGAACACTGAAGCTTTCTTT
-	TRBD1	TRBV4-1	TRBJ1-2	CASSRLWGTEITYGYTF	TGCGCCAGCAGCCGCCTTTGGGGGACAGAAATTACCTATGGCTACACCTTC
-	-	TRBV5-1	TRBJ2-5	CASSHAKGGETQYF	TGCGCCAGCAGCCACGCAAAGGGGGGAGAGACCCAGTACTTC
-	TRBD1	TRBV19	TRBJ1-5	CASSIWGQGFGANQPQHF	TGTGCCAGTAGTATCTGGGGACAGGGCTTTGGGGCCAATCAGCCCCAGCATTTT
-	TRBD1	TRBV10-3	TRBJ1-5	CAISEPGQGLFNQPQHF	TGTGCCATCAGTGAGCCGGGACAGGGGTTATTCAATCAGCCCCAGCATTTT
-	-	TRBV25-1	TRBJ2-7	CASSPQAGPSSYEQYF	TGTGCCAGCAGCCCCCAAGCGGGCCCCAGCTCCTACGAGCAGTACTTC
-	TRBD2	TRBV18	TRBJ2-7	CASSPQGGGSYEQYF	TGTGCCAGCTCACCACAAGGCGGGGGCTCCTACGAGCAGTACTTC
-	TRBD1	TRBV6-9	TRBJ2-5	CASRRGQGKTQYF	TGTGCCAGCAGGAGGGGACAGGGGAAGACCCAGTACTTC
-	-	TRBV6-1	TRBJ1-1	CASSEWISKQAFF	TGTGCCAGCAGTGAATGGATCTCTAAACAAGCTTTCTTT
few	TRBD1	TRBV9	TRBJ2-7	CASSVGQGPYEQYF	TGTGCCAGCAGCGTAGGACAGGGACCCTACGAGCAGTACTTC
-	-	TRBV6-5	TRBJ2-3	CASSYSLLAVTDTQYF	TGTGCCAGCAGTTACTCCCTTCTAGCAGTCACAGATACGCAGTATTTT
-	TRBD2	TRBV5-4	TRBJ2-7	CASSPLLAGYEQYF	TGTGCCAGCAGCCCTCTACTAGCGGGCTACGAGCAGTACTTC
-	-	TRBV7-9	TRBJ1-2	CATWTVSRYTF	TGTGCCACCTGGACAGTTTCTCGCTACACCTTC
-	-	TRBV30	TRBJ2-1	CAWSVGGGYLNEQFF	TGTGCCTGGAGTGTAGGGGGGGGCTATTTGAATGAGCAGTTCTTC